These 32 T cell receptor beta chains came from one sample sequenced in a study of beta chain features in type 1 diabetes. The sequenced template was cDNA made from the entire isolated RNA. Data came from immunoSEQ multiplex PCR; TCRdb stores just in-frame clones and leaves some out. The sample carries roughly 500,000 clones, about an eighth recorded once. The sequencing sample was made of naive CD4+ T cells from blood. All receptors come from a woman under 30 in good health.

The chain couples TRBV2 to TRBJ2-7, with a possible D match to TRBD1 (6 bases). V was trimmed by 6 bases and J by 3 bases, leaving 12 bases between them. The V gene's germline CDR1 is SNHLY and CDR2 FYNNEI. This CDR3 is 13 amino acids long. CDR3 sequence (DNA): TGTGCCAGCAGAGCCGGGACACACTACGAGCAGTACGTC. As protein: CASRAGTHYEQYV.

Only a few counts were recorded for this clone. The chain employs TRBV28 and TRBJ2-5; 9 bases fit TRBD2. The CDR3 length is 14 residues. CDR1 is MDHEN, CDR2 SYDVKM, per germline. With 5 bases clipped from V and 3 bases from J, the junction kept 4 bases outside the gene matches. CDR3 amino acids: CASSTWTSEETQYF. The CDR3 region has the DNA TGTGCCAGCAGTACTTGGACTAGCGAAGAGACCCAGTACTTC.

The chain has TRBV19 and TRBJ2-5, with TRBD1 identical over 7 bases. The CDR3 is 17 amino acids. Germline loops: CDR1 LNHDA, CDR2 SQIVND (reference sequence). The V and J ends lost 3 bases and 5 bases, in that order; junction bases with no gene match: 15. CDR3 nucleotides: TGTGCCAGTAGTATTCGATTAAAACCGGGACAGCGGGAGACCCAGTACTTC. Translated: CASSIRLKPGQRETQYF.

This clone has ten or more counts. The chain recombines TRBV29-1 with TRBJ1-2, with a tentative D call TRBD1 (6 bases). This CDR3 has 14 amino acids. Germline V CDR1 and CDR2: SQVTM, ANQGSEA. Trimming removed 6 bases at V and 4 bases at J, with 18 bases between. Here the CDR3 DNA reads TGCAGCGTCGCCATTAACACAGGGTCCTATGGCTACACCTTC. The encoded protein is CSVAINTGSYGYTF.

The chain joins TRBV28 to TRBJ2-7; tentatively, D is TRBD1 or TRBD2 (5 bases each). Trimming stripped 5 bases from V and 0 bases from J, with 17 bases between. The CDR3 is 16 amino acids. Germline lookup yields CDR1 MDHEN and CDR2 SYDVKM. Here the CDR3 reads CASSPTGGQSSYEQYV. CDR3 in DNA: TGTGCCAGCAGTCCAACAGGCGGGCAATCCTCCTACGAGCAGTACGTC.

This clone was seen a handful of times. The rearrangement joins TRBV4-3 to TRBJ2-7; unclear D gene. The CDR3 length is 16 residues. CDR1 is LGHNA, CDR2 YSLEER, per germline. The V end was cut by 0 bases, the J end by 2 bases, with 14 bases between. In nucleotides, the CDR3 is TGCGCCAGCAGCCAAGATCTCCAGTTTGGGACCTACGAGCAGTACTTC. It codes for CASSQDLQFGTYEQYF.

This clone was found a few times. This rearrangement joins TRBV9 to TRBJ1-1; possible D gene TRBD1, 6 bases. This CDR3 comprises 15 residues. Germline values: CDR1 SGDLS, CDR2 YYNGEE. V was trimmed by 0 bases and J by 1 base, leaving 10 bases between them. The CDR3 loop reads CASSVVGQKNTEAFF. In DNA, the CDR3 is TGTGCCAGCAGCGTAGTAGGACAGAAGAACACTGAAGCTTTCTTT.

This chain connects TRBV4-2 to TRBJ1-2; no definite D call. Germline lookup yields CDR1 LGHNA and CDR2 YNFKEQ. Trimming cost V 1 base and J 8 bases, with 8 bases left between them. This CDR3 is 12 amino acids long. CDR3 residues: CASSQVSQGYTF. DNA of the CDR3: TGTGCCAGCAGCCAAGTGTCGCAAGGCTACACCTTC.

This chain connects TRBV7-9 to TRBJ2-6, with D tentatively TRBD1 (5 bases). Germline CDR1 is SEHNR and CDR2 is FQNEAQ (reference sequence). V was clipped by 4 bases and J by 0 bases, with 16 bases between them. The CDR3 has 18 amino acids. CDR3 nucleotides: TGTGCCAGCAGCTCCGCTATCACAGGCTACTCTGGGGCCAACGTCCTGACTTTC. It translates to CASSSAITGYSGANVLTF. Filled out from reference TRBV7-9 and TRBJ2-6, the complete variable domain reads DTGVSQNPRHKITKRGQNVTFRCDPISEHNRLYWYRQTLGQGPEFLTYFQNEAQLEKSRLLSDRFSAERPKGSFSTLEIQRTEQGDSAMYLCASSSAITGYSGANVLTFGAGSRLTVL.

This chain uses TRBV6-5 with TRBJ2-3, with no clear D. This CDR3 spans 14 amino acids. Trimming cost V 6 bases and J 0 bases, with 10 bases left between them. Germline CDR1 reads MNHEY; CDR2 reads SVGAGI. The CDR3 region is CASRTAPSTDTQYF. In DNA form, the CDR3 reads TGTGCCAGCAGAACGGCCCCTAGCACAGATACGCAGTATTTT.

A few counts support this clone. The V and J genes are TRBV7-2 and TRBJ2-5; 11 nucleotides agree with TRBD2. The V gene end was trimmed by 0 bases and the J gene end by 1 base; junction bases not matched to a gene: 1. Germline V CDR1 and CDR2: SGHTA, FQGNSA. The CDR3 is 16 residues long. The CDR3 is CASSLASGRAQETQYF. CDR3 bases: TGTGCCAGCAGCTTAGCTAGCGGGAGGGCCCAAGAGACCCAGTACTTC.

The chain is built from TRBV2 and TRBJ2-3; no clear D gene. The CDR3 totals 14 residues. CDR1 and CDR2 from the germline V gene are SNHLY and FYNNEI. V lost 6 bases and J lost 2, with 12 bases in between. DNA for the CDR3: TGTGCCAGCAGCGTGATCCAGCACACAGATACGCAGTATTTT. It specifies CASSVIQHTDTQYF.

This clone has only a few counts. In nucleotides, the CDR3 is TGTGCCAGCTCACCCACCGGGACAGGGGGCGAGCAGTACTTC. It specifies CASSPTGTGGEQYF. The chain uses TRBV18 and TRBJ2-7; TRBD1 matches at 11 bases. CDR1 KGHSH and CDR2 LQKENI come from the germline V gene. The ends lost 3 bases at V and 6 bases at J; junction bases unmatched: 4. The CDR3 is 14 amino acids. The full variable domain, rest sourced from reference TRBV18 and TRBJ2-7, is NAGVMQNPRHLVRRRGQEARLRCSPMKGHSHVYWYRQLPEEGLKFMVYLQKENIIDESGMPKERFSAEFPKEGPSILRIQQVVRGDSAAYFCASSPTGTGGEQYFGPGTRLTVT.

This clone has just a few counts. This chain joins TRBV10-3 and TRBJ2-7; tentative D call: TRBD1 (7 bases). CDR3 length: 13 amino acids. With 6 bases removed from V and 0 bases from J, the gap between germline ends came to 9 bases. Germline values: CDR1 ENHRY, CDR2 SYGVKD. CDR3: CAIRRDSSYEQYF. In nucleotides, the CDR3 is TGTGCCATCAGGCGGGACAGCTCCTACGAGCAGTACTTC.

This clone was seen at least ten times. The rearrangement links TRBV30 to TRBJ1-4; D is undetermined. The germline V gene has CDR1 GTSNPN and CDR2 SVGIG (reference sequence). The CDR3 sequence is 13 residues long. Trimming removed 0 bases at V and 7 bases at J, with 9 bases between. Here the CDR3 reads CAWSVVQGEKLFF. As DNA, the CDR3 is TGTGCCTGGAGTGTAGTTCAAGGTGAAAAACTGTTTTTT.

This clone was observed a handful of times. CDR3 amino acids: CASSPGLAGGEEQFF. The CDR3 bases are TGTGCCAGCTCACCCGGACTAGCGGGAGGAGAGGAGCAGTTCTTC. The V and J genes are TRBV18 and TRBJ2-1; 14 positions match TRBD2. Germline V gene sequence: CDR1 KGHSH, CDR2 LQKENI. The trim removed 3 bases at V and 10 bases at J, leaving 5 bases unmatched. The CDR3 loop spans 15 amino acids.

CDR3 protein: CASSPRPGSNTGELFF. Here the CDR3 DNA reads TGTGCCAGCTCACCACGGCCCGGGTCGAACACCGGGGAGCTGTTTTTT. The rearrangement joins TRBV18 to TRBJ2-2; D is unresolved. V was clipped by 1 base and J by 0 bases, with 9 bases between them. Germline assignment: CDR1 KGHSH and CDR2 LQKENI. This CDR3 is 16 amino acids long.

J is TRBJ2-1 and V is TRBV29-1, with TRBD2 matching over 11 bases. After removal of 7 bases from V and 1 base from J, the junction contained 3 bases not matched to a gene. The CDR3 consists of 14 residues. The germline V gene encodes CDR1 SQVTM and CDR2 ANQGSEA. This chain's CDR3 is CSARLAGSYNEQFF. CDR3 coding DNA: TGCAGCGCTAGACTAGCGGGATCCTACAATGAGCAGTTCTTC.

The chain carries TRBV18 and TRBJ2-5; a weak D match, TRBD2 (6 bases). The V end lost 3 bases, the J end lost 4 bases, and 15 bases lay between the germline ends. The CDR3 runs to 15 residues. Germline V gene sequence: CDR1 KGHSH, CDR2 LQKENI. The CDR3 protein is CASSPSTTGAETQYF. The CDR3 coding sequence is TGTGCCAGCTCACCGTCCACGACGGGAGCAGAGACCCAGTACTTC.

This clone has just a few counts. The CDR3 sequence: CASSLWAGNTIYF. CDR3 DNA: TGTGCCAGCAGTTTATGGGCTGGAAACACCATATATTTT. The chain uses TRBV28 and TRBJ1-3; D unclear. Germline values: CDR1 MDHEN, CDR2 SYDVKM. Trimming pared 0 bases from V and 2 bases from J, leaving 2 bases between. CDR3 length: 13 residues.

In this sample, this clone turned up a few times. The chain employs TRBV14 and TRBJ2-3, with D possibly being TRBD2 (6 bases). V lost 0 bases to trimming and J lost 2 bases, with 12 bases between them. This CDR3 has 16 amino acids. The germline V gene encodes CDR1 SGHDN and CDR2 FVKESK. The chain's CDR3 is CASSQETGAITDTQYF. In DNA form, the CDR3 reads TGTGCCAGCAGCCAAGAGACGGGAGCGATCACAGATACGCAGTATTTT.

This clone was detected many times. The sample contains more than one DNA sequence encoding this CDR3. The J gene is TRBJ2-3, the V gene TRBV7-9; 7 bases agree with TRBD1. This CDR3 has 14 residues. Losses at the gene ends were 6 bases for V and 0 bases for J; bases not matched to a gene: 3. Germline V CDR1 and CDR2: SEHNR, FQNEAQ (reference sequence). The CDR3 DNA is TGTGCCAGCAGGCGACAGGGTAGCACAGATACGCAGTATTTT. Translation: CASRRQGSTDTQYF.

This clone was seen more than once but under ten times. The chain carries TRBV30 and TRBJ2-7; 12 bases match TRBD1. V trimming: 3 bases; J trimming: 5 bases; junction bases outside the gene matches: 8. Per germline, CDR1 GTSNPN and CDR2 SVGIG (reference sequence). There are 15 residues in the CDR3. The DNA of the CDR3 is TGTGCCTGGAGAGGGACAGGGGGCGAGTGGCACGAGCAGTACTTC. Translation: CAWRGTGGEWHEQYF. The variable domain in full, completed from reference TRBV30 and TRBJ2-7, reads SQTIHQWPATLVQPVGSPLSLECTVEGTSNPNLYWYRQAAGRGLQLLFYSVGIGQISSEVPQNLSASRPQDRQFILSSKKLLLSDSGFYLCAWRGTGGEWHEQYFGPGTRLTVT.

The J gene is TRBJ2-5, the V gene TRBV11-2; D call uncertain. Germline-derived CDR1 and CDR2 are SGHAT and FQNNGV. The CDR3 is 13 residues long. Deletions cut 1 base from V and 5 bases from J, with 8 bases between. The CDR3 DNA is TGTGCCAGCAGCTTAGTCTTCCGGGAGACCCAGTACTTC. Encoded protein: CASSLVFRETQYF.

This clone was found a few times. V is TRBV11-1 and J is TRBJ2-7, with D perhaps matching TRBD1 (5 bases). Germline loops: CDR1 SGHAT, CDR2 FQDESV (reference sequence). Trimming took 2 bases from V and 2 from J, leaving 10 bases between them. The CDR3 totals 14 residues. The CDR3 loop is CASSLSTGTYEQYV. CDR3 nucleotide sequence: TGTGCCAGCAGCTTATCAACAGGAACCTACGAGCAGTACGTC.

This clone has just a few counts. V usage is TRBV4-2 and J usage is TRBJ1-5; D unresolved. The V and J ends lost 1 base and 1 base respectively, with 5 bases between them. Per the germline V gene, CDR1 is LGHNA and CDR2 is YNFKEQ. The CDR3 sequence is 14 residues long. The CDR3 DNA reads TGTGCCAGCAGCCAAGTTGACAGCAATCAGCCCCAGCATTTT. Translating gives CASSQVDSNQPQHF.

The genes are TRBV18 and TRBJ2-7, with a weak D call TRBD1 (6 bases). This CDR3 is built from 14 residues. CDR1 and CDR2 (germline): KGHSH, LQKENI. V was clipped by 5 bases and J by 3 bases, with 14 bases between them. Here the CDR3 reads CASSATGYHYEQYV. The CDR3 nucleotides are TGTGCCAGCTCAGCTACAGGGTACCACTACGAGCAGTACGTC.

The sample holds a few counts of this clone. The chain recombines TRBV5-1 with TRBJ1-2, with TRBD1 matching 7 bases. Germline loops: CDR1 SGHRS, CDR2 YFSETQ. V lost 2 bases, J lost 6 bases, and 19 bases stayed unmatched. The CDR3 totals 18 residues. In nucleotides, the CDR3 is TGCGCCAGCAGCTTCAGAGGAGCGGGTCTCCAGGGGGAGAATGGCTACACCTTC. Its protein product is CASSFRGAGLQGENGYTF.

This chain joins TRBV2 and TRBJ1-5; D is unresolved. Germline CDR1 SNHLY, CDR2 FYNNEI. Trimming took 3 bases from V and 11 from J, leaving 8 bases between them. This CDR3 is built from 11 residues. The CDR3 coding sequence is TGTGCCAGCAGTGACGAGCGAGCCCAGCATTTT. Translated: CASSDERAQHF. The full variable domain, its missing parts supplied by reference TRBV2 and TRBJ1-5, is EPEVTQTPSHQVTQMGQEVILRCVPISNHLYFYWYRQILGQKVEFLVSFYNNEISEKSEIFDDQFSVERPDGSNFTLKIRSTKLEDSAMYFCASSDERAQHFGDGTRLSIL.

This clone was counted a few times. The V gene is TRBV14, the J gene TRBJ1-4; D remains unclear. CDR1 and CDR2 from the germline V gene are SGHDN and FVKESK. CDR3 length equals 15 residues. V lost 2 bases to trimming and J lost 7 bases, with 14 bases between them. The CDR3 region has the DNA TGTGCCAGCAGCCAAAACGCCGGGTTTGGTGAAAAACTGTTTTTT. This sequence encodes CASSQNAGFGEKLFF.

The genes are TRBV30 and TRBJ1-2; TRBD1 aligns across 8 bases. The length of the CDR3 is 14 residues. After removal of 3 bases from V and 8 bases from J, the junction contained 11 bases not matched to a gene. CDR1 is GTSNPN and CDR2 is SVGIG in the germline V gene (reference sequence). The CDR3 DNA is TGTGCCTGGAGGAGGACAGGGATGGTAGGGGGCTACACCTTC. Its translation: CAWRRTGMVGGYTF.

This clone was counted between two and nine times. V usage is TRBV2 and J usage is TRBJ2-1; 9 positions agree with TRBD1. Germline V lookup: CDR1 SNHLY, CDR2 FYNNEI. J gave up 1 base and V 10 bases, and 8 bases lay outside the gene matches. The CDR3 is 15 residues long. CDR3 residues: CATSRDRASYNEQFF. CDR3 DNA sequence: TGTGCCACTAGCCGGGACAGGGCTTCCTACAATGAGCAGTTCTTC. Full variable domain (remainder filled in from reference TRBV2 and TRBJ2-1): EPEVTQTPSHQVTQMGQEVILRCVPISNHLYFYWYRQILGQKVEFLVSFYNNEISEKSEIFDDQFSVERPDGSNFTLKIRSTKLEDSAMYFCATSRDRASYNEQFFGPGTRLTVL.